The T cell receptor beta chain under discussion was sequenced for a study of blood T cells in healthy people across ages. The CDR3 runs to 14 residues. CDR1 and CDR2 from the germline V gene are MDHEN and SYDVKM. Trimming stripped 6 bases from V and 1 base from J, with 13 bases between. Combining a sample-barcoded 5' primer with a J-beta primer mix, a second PCR ran for roughly 7 to 12 cycles. Via MiXCR, TCRdb re-called the 5' RACE reads, giving one row per CDR3 protein. There are about 1.6 million distinct CDR3 sequences in the sample; roughly 32% occur only once, and 11% lies in the top ten. The specimen was blood. The J gene is TRBJ2-7, the V gene TRBV28; D perhaps matches TRBD1 (6 bases). This TCR derives from a woman aged 25 to 39 in good health. CDR3 sequence: CASRTGQGSYEQYF. In nucleotides, the CDR3 is TGTGCCAGCAGGACTGGGCAGGGGTCCTACGAGCAGTACTTC.